The 3 T cell receptor beta chains reported below all come from one sample, sequenced in a study of cytomegalovirus exposure and HLA in healthy donors. Amplification used 60 Vbeta primers and 13 Jbeta primers. This table comes from immunoSEQ multiplex PCR, and its TCRdb copy is limited to in-frame clones, with some not included. The data show 130,000 to 150,000 clones, 80% seen once. The sample consisted of PBMCs. The receptors here all came from a woman younger than 45 in good health and CMV-seronegative.

In this sample, this clone turned up once. The J gene is TRBJ2-3, the V gene TRBV29-1; possibly TRBD2 for D (6 bases). Trimming removed 3 bases from V and 3 bases from J, with 7 bases in between. This CDR3 has 12 residues. Germline CDR1 SQVTM, CDR2 ANQGSEA. The CDR3 coding sequence is TGCAGCGTTGAGGGGGGTACAGATACGCAGTATTTT. Amino acid sequence: CSVEGGTDTQYF.

The chain uses TRBV6-6 and TRBJ1-2, with TRBD1 identical over 8 bases. CDR3 size: 14 residues. J gave up 0 bases and V 7 bases, and 4 bases lay outside the gene matches. The germline V gene has CDR1 MNHNY and CDR2 SVGAGI (reference sequence). The CDR3 spells CASIQQGANYGYTF. The CDR3 DNA follows: TGTGCCAGCATTCAACAGGGGGCTAACTATGGCTACACCTTC.

This chain connects TRBV2 to TRBJ2-1, with a possible D match to TRBD2 (6 bases). V lost 1 base to trimming and J lost 0 bases, with 10 bases between them. Germline assignment: CDR1 SNHLY and CDR2 FYNNEI. This CDR3 spans 16 amino acids. CDR3 amino acids: CASSEVAVLSYNEQFF. The CDR3 nucleotides read TGTGCCAGCAGTGAAGTAGCGGTACTCTCCTACAATGAGCAGTTCTTC.